This TCR beta chain emerged from a study of blood T cell repertoires in COVID-19. Study context: In each case, the material was cDNA or gDNA derived from T cells, B-cell-depleted T cells, or PBMCs.

Study processing details: For nucleated cells, counts were estimated from reference gene primer amplification. Produced via immunoSEQ multiplex PCR; TCRdb's table is partial and in-frame only. V and J calls plus clone size are reproduced from that table; the DNA served to infer D and trimming. Here the sample spans around 100,000 clones, about 85% being singletons. The sample taken for sequencing was peripheral blood. This TCR was sampled from a man over 45 in a cohort sampled during active COVID-19.

CDR3 sequence (DNA): TGCGCCAGCAGCTCGCCGGGTATGGATACGCAGTATTTT. Amino acids: CASSSPGMDTQYF. This chain connects TRBV5-1 to TRBJ2-3, with D unclear. The CDR3 loop spans 13 amino acids. Germline V CDR1 and CDR2: SGHRS, YFSETQ. The V end was cut by 3 bases, the J end by 6 bases, with 11 bases between.